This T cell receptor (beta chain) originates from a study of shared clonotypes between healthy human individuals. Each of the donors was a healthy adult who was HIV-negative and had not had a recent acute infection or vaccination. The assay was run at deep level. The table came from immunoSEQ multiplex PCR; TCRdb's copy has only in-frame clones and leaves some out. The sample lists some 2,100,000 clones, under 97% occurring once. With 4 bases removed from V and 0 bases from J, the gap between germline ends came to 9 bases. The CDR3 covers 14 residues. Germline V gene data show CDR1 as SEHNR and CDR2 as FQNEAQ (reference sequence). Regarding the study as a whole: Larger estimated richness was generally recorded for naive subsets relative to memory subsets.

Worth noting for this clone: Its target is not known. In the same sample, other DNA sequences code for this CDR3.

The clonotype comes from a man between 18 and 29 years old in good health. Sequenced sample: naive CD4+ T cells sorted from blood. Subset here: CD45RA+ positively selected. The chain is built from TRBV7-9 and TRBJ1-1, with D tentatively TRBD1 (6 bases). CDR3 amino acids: CASSYGQMNTEAFF. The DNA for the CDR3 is TGTGCCAGCAGCTATGGACAGATGAACACTGAAGCTTTCTTT.